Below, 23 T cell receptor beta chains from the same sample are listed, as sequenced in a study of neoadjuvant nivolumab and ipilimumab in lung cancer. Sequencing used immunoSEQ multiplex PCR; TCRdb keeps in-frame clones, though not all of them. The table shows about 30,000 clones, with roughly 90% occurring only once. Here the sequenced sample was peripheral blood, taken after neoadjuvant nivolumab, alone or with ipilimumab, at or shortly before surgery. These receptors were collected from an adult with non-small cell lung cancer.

This CDR3 reads CASSTTGTATSRGETQYF. The CDR3 nucleotides are TGCGCCAGCAGCACCACTGGGACGGCCACTAGCCGGGGCGAGACCCAGTACTTC. The chain is built from TRBV5-1 and TRBJ2-5, with a weak D call TRBD2 (6 bases). V lost 4 bases and J lost 5, with 27 bases in between. CDR1 is SGHRS and CDR2 is YFSETQ in the germline V gene. CDR3 length: 18 amino acids.

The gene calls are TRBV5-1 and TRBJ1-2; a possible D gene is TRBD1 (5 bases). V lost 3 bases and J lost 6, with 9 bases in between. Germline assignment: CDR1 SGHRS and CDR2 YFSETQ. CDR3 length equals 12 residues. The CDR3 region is CASSYDSNGYTF. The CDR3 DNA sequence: TGCGCCAGCAGCTACGACAGTAATGGCTACACCTTC.

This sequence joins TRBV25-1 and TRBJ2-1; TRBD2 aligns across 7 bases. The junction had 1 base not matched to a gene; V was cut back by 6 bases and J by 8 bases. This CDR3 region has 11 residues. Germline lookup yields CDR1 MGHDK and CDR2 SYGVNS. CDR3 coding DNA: TGTGCCAGCAGGCTAGCGGATGAGCAGTTCTTC. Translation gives CASRLADEQFF. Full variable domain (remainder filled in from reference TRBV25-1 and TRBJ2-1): EADIYQTPRYLVIGTGKKITLECSQTMGHDKMYWYQQDPGMELHLIHYSYGVNSTEKGDLSSESTVSRIRTEHFPLTLESARPSHTSQYLCASRLADEQFFGPGTRLTVL.

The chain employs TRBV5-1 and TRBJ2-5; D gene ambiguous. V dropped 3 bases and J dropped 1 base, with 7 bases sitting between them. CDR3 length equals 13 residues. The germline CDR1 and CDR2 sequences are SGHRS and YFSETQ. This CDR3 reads CASSSVGQETQYF. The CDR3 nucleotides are TGCGCCAGCAGCTCGGTGGGCCAAGAGACCCAGTACTTC.

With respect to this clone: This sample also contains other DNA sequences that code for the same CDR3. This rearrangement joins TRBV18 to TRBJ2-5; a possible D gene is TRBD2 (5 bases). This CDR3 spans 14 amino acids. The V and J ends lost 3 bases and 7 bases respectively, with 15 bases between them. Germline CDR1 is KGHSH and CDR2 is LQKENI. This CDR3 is CASSPWGDDGTQYF. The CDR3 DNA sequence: TGTGCCAGCTCACCGTGGGGAGATGATGGGACCCAGTACTTC.

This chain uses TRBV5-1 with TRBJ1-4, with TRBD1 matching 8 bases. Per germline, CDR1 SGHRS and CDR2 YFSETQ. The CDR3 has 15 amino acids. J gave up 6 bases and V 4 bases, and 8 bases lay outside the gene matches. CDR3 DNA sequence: TGCGCCAGCAGCGGTACAGGGGGTAGATATGAAAAACTGTTTTTT. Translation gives CASSGTGGRYEKLFF.

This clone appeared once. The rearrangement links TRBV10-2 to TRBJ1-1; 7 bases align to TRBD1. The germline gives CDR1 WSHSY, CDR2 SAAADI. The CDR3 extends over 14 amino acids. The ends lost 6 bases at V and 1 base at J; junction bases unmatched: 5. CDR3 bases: TGCGCCAGCAGGGGAAACAGGGGGAACACTGAAGCTTTCTTT. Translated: CASRGNRGNTEAFF.

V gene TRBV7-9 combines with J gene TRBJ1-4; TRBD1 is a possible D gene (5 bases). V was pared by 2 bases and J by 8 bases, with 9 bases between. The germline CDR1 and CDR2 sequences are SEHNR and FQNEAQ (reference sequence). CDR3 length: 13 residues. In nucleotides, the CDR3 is TGTGCCAGCAGCTTAAGGACAAAGGAAAAACTGTTTTTT. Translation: CASSLRTKEKLFF. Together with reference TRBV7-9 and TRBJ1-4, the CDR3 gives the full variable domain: DTGVSQNPRHKITKRGQNVTFRCDPISEHNRLYWYRQTLGQGPEFLTYFQNEAQLEKSRLLSDRFSAERPKGSFSTLEIQRTEQGDSAMYLCASSLRTKEKLFFGSGTQLSVL.

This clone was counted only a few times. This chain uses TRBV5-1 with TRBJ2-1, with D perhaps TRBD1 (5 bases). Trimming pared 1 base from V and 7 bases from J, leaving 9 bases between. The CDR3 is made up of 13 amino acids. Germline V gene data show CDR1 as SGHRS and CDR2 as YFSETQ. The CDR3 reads CASSLSGLNEQFF. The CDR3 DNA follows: TGCGCCAGCAGCTTGTCAGGGTTGAATGAGCAGTTCTTC. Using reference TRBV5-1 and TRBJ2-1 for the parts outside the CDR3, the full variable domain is KAGVTQTPRYLIKTRGQQVTLSCSPISGHRSVSWYQQTPGQGLQFLFEYFSETQRNKGNFPGRFSGRQFSNSRSEMNVSTLELGDSALYLCASSLSGLNEQFFGPGTRLTVL.

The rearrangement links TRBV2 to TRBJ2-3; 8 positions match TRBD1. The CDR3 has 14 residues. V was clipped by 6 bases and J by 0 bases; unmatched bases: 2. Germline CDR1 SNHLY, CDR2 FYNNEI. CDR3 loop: CASRDRVSTDTQYF. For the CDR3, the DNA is TGTGCCAGCAGGGACAGGGTTAGCACAGATACGCAGTATTTT.

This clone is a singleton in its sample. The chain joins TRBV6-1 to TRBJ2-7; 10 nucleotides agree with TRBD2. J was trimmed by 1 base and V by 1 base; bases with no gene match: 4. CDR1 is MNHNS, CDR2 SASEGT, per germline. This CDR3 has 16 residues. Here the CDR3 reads CASSEGLAGGSYEQYF. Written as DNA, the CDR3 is TGTGCCAGCAGTGAAGGACTAGCGGGCGGGTCCTACGAGCAGTACTTC.

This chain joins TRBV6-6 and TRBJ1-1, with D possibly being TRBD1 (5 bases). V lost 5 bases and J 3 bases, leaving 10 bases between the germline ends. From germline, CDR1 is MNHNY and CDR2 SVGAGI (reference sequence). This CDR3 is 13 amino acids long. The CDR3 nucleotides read TGTGCCAGCAGTCAAGACAGAGACACTGAAGCTTTCTTT. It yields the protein CASSQDRDTEAFF.

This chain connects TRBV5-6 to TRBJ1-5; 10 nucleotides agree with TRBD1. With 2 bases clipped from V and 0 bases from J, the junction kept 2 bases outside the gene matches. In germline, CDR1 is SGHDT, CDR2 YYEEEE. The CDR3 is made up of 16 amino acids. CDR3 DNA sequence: TGTGCCAGCAGCTTCGGGACAGGGGATAGCAATCAGCCCCAGCATTTT. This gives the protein CASSFGTGDSNQPQHF.

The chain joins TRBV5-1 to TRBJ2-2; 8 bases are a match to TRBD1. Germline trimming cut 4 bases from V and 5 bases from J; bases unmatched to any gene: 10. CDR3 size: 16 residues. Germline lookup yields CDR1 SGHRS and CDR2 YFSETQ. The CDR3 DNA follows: TGCGCCAGCAGCCGCGGACAGGGAGAGCGTACCGGGGAGCTGTTTTTT. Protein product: CASSRGQGERTGELFF. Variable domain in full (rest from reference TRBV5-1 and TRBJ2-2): KAGVTQTPRYLIKTRGQQVTLSCSPISGHRSVSWYQQTPGQGLQFLFEYFSETQRNKGNFPGRFSGRQFSNSRSEMNVSTLELGDSALYLCASSRGQGERTGELFFGEGSRLTVL.

This chain's CDR3 is CASSLAPSAVNTGELFF. As DNA, the CDR3 is TGCGCCAGCAGCTTGGCCCCTAGCGCCGTTAACACCGGGGAGCTGTTTTTT. J is TRBJ2-2 and V is TRBV5-1, with a possible D match to TRBD2 (6 bases). With 0 bases removed from V and 2 bases from J, the gap between germline ends came to 14 bases. CDR3 length: 17 amino acids. Germline values: CDR1 SGHRS, CDR2 YFSETQ.

CDR3 residues: CASSFPGGYEQFF. DNA for the CDR3: TGTGCCAGCAGCTTTCCCGGCGGCTATGAGCAGTTCTTC. The gene calls are TRBV5-6 and TRBJ2-1, with D unclear. There are 13 residues in the CDR3. Per germline, CDR1 SGHDT and CDR2 YYEEEE. Trimming stripped 2 bases from V and 8 bases from J, with 11 bases between.

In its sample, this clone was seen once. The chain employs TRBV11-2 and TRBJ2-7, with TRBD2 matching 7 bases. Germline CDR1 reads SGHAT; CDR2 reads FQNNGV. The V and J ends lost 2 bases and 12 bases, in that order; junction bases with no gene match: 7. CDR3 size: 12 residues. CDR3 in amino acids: CASSLPWEGPYF. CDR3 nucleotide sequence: TGTGCCAGCAGCTTACCCTGGGAGGGACCGTACTTC.

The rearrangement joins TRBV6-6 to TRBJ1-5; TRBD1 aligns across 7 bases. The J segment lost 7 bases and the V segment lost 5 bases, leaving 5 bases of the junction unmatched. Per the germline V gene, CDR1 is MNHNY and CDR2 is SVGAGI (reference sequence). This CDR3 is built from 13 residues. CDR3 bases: TGTGCCAGCAGTCGGGACAGTGGCCAGCCCCAGCATTTT. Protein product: CASSRDSGQPQHF.

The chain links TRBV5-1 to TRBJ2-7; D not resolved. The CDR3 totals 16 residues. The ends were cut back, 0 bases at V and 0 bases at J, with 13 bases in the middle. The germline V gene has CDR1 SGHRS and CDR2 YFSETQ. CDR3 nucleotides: TGCGCCAGCAGCTTGGTAACGGCAGCCAGCTCCTACGAGCAGTACTTC. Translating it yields CASSLVTAASSYEQYF.

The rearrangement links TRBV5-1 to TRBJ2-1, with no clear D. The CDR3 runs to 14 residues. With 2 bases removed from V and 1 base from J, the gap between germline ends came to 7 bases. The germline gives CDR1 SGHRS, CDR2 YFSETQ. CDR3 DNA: TGCGCCAGCAGCTTCGATCGATCCTACAATGAGCAGTTCTTC. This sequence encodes CASSFDRSYNEQFF.

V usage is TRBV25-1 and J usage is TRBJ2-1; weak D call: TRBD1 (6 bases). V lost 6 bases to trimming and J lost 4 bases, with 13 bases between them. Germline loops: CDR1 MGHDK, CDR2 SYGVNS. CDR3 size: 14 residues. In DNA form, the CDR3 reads TGTGCCAGCAGAGGGCAGGGGTCATACAATGAGCAGTTCTTC. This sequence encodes CASRGQGSYNEQFF.

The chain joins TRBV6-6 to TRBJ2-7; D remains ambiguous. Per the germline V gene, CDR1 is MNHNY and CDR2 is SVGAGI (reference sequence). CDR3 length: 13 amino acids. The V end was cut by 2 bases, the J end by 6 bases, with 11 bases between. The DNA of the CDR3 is TGTGCCAGCAGTTACGGGCAACAGACCGAGCAGTACTTC. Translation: CASSYGQQTEQYF.

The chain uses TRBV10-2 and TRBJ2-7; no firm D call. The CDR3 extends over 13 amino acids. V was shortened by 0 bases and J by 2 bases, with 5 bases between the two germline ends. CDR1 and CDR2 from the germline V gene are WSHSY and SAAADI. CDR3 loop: CASSESSPYEQYF. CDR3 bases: TGCGCCAGCAGTGAGTCGAGCCCCTACGAGCAGTACTTC.